This T cell receptor (beta chain) was identified during a study of cytomegalovirus exposure and HLA in healthy donors. Deletions cut 1 base from V and 1 base from J, with 10 bases between. Germline V gene data show CDR1 as MDHEN and CDR2 as SYDVKM. The CDR3 covers 15 residues. As regards this clone: Its target is not known.

Study-wide results and caveats: The authors enumerated 150 to 200 TCR beta chains as linked to cytomegalovirus. A previous analysis found most TCR beta V segments productive roughly 87% or roughly 30% of the time. In a later analysis, a genetic analysis reported fewer productive-TCR N-insertions in an Asian-associated ancestry cluster than the cohort average. Clonal expansion was found to be greater in HLA-associated TCR beta chains than in equally common others in a later analysis.

In the PCR, 60 Vbeta and 13 Jbeta primers were used. The data were produced by immunoSEQ multiplex PCR, yet TCRdb's version contains in-frame clones alone and is incomplete. The sample records more than 85,000 clones, 83% being singletons. The chain couples TRBV28 to TRBJ1-1; D may be TRBD1 (6 bases). Sequenced input: PBMCs. The sequence came from a man younger than 30 in good health and CMV-seronegative. CDR3 amino acids: CASSLSARGNTEAFF. The CDR3 nucleotides are TGTGCCAGCAGTTTATCGGCCAGGGGGAACACTGAAGCTTTCTTT.